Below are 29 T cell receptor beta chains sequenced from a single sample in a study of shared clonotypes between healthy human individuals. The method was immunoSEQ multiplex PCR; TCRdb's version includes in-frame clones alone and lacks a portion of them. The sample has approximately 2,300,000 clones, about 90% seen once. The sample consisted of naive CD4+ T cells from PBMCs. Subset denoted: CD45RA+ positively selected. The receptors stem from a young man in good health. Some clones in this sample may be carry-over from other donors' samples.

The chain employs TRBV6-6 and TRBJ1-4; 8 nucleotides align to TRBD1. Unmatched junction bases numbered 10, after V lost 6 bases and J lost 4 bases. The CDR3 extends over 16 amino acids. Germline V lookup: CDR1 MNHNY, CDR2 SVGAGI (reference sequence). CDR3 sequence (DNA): TGTGCCAGCAGACGCCCGACAGGGGCCTATAATGAAAAACTGTTTTTT. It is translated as CASRRPTGAYNEKLFF.

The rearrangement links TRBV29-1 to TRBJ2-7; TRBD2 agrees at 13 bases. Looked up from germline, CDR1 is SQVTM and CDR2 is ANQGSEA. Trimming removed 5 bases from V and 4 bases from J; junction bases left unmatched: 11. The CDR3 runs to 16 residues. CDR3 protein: CSVRTSGRKGWYEQYF. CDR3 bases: TGCAGCGTTCGGACTAGCGGGAGAAAGGGTTGGTACGAGCAGTACTTC.

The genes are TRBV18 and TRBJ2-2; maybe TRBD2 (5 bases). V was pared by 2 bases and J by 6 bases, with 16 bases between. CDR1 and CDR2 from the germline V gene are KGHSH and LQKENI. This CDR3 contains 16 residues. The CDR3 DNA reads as TGTGCCAGCTCACCATCGATCACGGACTTTTCCGGGGAGCTGTTTTTT. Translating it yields CASSPSITDFSGELFF.

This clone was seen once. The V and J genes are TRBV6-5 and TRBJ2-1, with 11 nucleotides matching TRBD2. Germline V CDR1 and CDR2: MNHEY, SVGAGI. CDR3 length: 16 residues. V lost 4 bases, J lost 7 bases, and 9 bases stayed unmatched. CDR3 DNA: TGTGCCAGCAGTTCCCCTAGCGGGAGGAGGCGGAATGAGCAGTTCTTC. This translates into CASSSPSGRRRNEQFF.

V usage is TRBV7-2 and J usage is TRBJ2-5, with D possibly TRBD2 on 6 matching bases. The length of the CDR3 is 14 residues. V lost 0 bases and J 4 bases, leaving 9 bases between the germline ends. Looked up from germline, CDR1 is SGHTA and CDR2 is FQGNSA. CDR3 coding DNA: TGTGCCAGCAGCTTAGCGCGGGAATTAGAGACCCAGTACTTC. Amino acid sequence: CASSLARELETQYF. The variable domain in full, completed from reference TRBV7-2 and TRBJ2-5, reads GAGVSQSPSNKVTEKGKDVELRCDPISGHTALYWYRQSLGQGLEFLIYFQGNSAPDKSGLPSDRFSAERTGGSVSTLTIQRTQQEDSAVYLCASSLARELETQYFGPGTRLLVL.

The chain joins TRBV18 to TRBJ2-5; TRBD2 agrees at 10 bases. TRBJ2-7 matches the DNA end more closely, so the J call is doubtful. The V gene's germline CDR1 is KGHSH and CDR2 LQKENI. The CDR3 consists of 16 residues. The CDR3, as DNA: TGTGCCAGCTCACCAGTGGCTAGCGGGAGCTCCTACGAGCAGTACTTC. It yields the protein CASSPVASGSSYEQYF.

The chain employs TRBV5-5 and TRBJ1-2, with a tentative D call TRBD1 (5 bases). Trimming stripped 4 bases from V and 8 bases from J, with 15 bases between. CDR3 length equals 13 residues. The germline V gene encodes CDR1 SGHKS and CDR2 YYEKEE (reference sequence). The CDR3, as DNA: TGTGCCAGCAGCCCGCATGGGGGAGGGGGCTACACCTTC. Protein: CASSPHGGGGYTF.

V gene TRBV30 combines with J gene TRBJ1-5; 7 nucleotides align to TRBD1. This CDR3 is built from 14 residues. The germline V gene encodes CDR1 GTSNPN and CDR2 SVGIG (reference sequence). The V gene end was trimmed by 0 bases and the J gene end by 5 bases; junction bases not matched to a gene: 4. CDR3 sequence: CAWSVRGFDQPQHF. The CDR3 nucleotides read TGTGCCTGGAGTGTCAGGGGGTTTGATCAGCCCCAGCATTTT.

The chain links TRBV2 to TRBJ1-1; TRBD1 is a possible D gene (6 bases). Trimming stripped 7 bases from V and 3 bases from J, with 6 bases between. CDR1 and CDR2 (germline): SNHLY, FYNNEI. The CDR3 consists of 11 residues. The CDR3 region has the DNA TGTGCCAGCACAGGGGACACTGAAGCTTTCTTT. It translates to CASTGDTEAFF.

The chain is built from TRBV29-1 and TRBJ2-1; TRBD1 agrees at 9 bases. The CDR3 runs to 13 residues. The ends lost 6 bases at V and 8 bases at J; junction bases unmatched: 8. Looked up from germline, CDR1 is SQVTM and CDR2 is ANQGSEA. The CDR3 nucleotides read TGCAGCGTACCGGGACAGGGAAGCGATGAGCAGTTCTTC. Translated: CSVPGQGSDEQFF.

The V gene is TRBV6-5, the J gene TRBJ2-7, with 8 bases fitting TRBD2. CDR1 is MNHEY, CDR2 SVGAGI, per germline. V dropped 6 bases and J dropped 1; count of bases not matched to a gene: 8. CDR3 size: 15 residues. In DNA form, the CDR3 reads TGTGCCAGCAGCGAGACGGGGGGGCCTTCCTACGAGCAGTACTTC. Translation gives CASSETGGPSYEQYF.

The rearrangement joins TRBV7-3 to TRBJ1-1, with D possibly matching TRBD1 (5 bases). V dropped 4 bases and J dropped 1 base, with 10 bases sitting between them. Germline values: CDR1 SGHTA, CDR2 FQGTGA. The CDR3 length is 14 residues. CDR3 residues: CASSSLDRNTEAFF. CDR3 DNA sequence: TGTGCCAGCAGCTCCCTTGACAGGAACACTGAAGCTTTCTTT. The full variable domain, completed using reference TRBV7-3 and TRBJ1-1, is GAGVSQTPSNKVTEKGKYVELRCDPISGHTALYWYRQSLGQGPEFLIYFQGTGAADDSGLPNDRFFAVRPEGSVSTLKIQRTERGDSAVYLCASSSLDRNTEAFFGQGTRLTVV.

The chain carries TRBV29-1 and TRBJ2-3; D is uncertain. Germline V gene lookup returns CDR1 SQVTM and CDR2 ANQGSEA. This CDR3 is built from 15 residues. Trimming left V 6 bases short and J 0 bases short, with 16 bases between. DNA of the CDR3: TGCAGCGTAGCGTTCTTTACTCTAAGCACAGATACGCAGTATTTT. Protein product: CSVAFFTLSTDTQYF.

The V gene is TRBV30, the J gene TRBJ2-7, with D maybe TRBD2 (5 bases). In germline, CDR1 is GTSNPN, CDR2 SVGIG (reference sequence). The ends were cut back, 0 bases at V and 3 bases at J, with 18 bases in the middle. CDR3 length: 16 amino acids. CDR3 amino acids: CAWSVYGPRRYYEQYF. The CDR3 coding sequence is TGTGCCTGGAGTGTATACGGCCCTCGGAGGTACTACGAGCAGTACTTC.

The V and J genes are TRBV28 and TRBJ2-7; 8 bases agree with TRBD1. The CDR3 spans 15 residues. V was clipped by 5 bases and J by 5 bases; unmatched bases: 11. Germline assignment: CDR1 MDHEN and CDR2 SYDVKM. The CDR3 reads CASSPGDRGIHEQYF. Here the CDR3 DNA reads TGTGCCAGCAGTCCCGGCGACAGGGGTATCCACGAGCAGTACTTC.

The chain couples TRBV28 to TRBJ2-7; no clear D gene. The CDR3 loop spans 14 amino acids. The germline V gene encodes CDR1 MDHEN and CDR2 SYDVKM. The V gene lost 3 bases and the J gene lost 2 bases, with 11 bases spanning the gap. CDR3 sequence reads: CASSFRSIAYEQYF. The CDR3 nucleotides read TGTGCCAGCAGTTTTCGGAGCATTGCCTACGAGCAGTACTTC.

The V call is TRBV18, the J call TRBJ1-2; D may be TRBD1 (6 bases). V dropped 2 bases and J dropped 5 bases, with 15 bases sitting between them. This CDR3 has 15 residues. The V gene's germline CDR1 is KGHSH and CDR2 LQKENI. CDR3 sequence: CASSPGGDFTYGYTF. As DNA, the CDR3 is TGTGCCAGCTCACCAGGGGGCGACTTCACTTATGGCTACACCTTC.

Here the CDR3 DNA reads TGTGCCATCAGACTGGTCGGGCCTCGAACCGGAAACACCATATATTTT. Translating it yields CAIRLVGPRTGNTIYF. The chain has TRBV10-3 and TRBJ1-3; D remains unclear. Per germline, CDR1 ENHRY and CDR2 SYGVKD. The CDR3 is 16 residues long. With 6 bases removed from V and 4 bases from J, the gap between germline ends came to 19 bases.

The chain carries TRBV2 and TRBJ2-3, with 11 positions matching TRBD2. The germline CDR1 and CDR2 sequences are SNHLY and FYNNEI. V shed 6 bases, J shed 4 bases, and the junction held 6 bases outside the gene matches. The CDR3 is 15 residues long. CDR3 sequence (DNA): TGTGCCAGCAGGAAACTAGCGGGAGTGGCAGATACGCAGTATTTT. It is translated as CASRKLAGVADTQYF.

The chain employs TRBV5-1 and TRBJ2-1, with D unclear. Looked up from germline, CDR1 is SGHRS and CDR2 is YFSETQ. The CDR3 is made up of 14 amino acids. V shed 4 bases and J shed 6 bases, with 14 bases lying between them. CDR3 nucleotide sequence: TGCGCCAGCAGCCCCGATGTGGGTGCCAATGAGCAGTTCTTC. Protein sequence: CASSPDVGANEQFF.

DNA of the CDR3: TGTGCCATCAGTGGTTCTGGGGAAGGGGGAAACACCATATATTTT. Protein: CAISGSGEGGNTIYF. The gene calls are TRBV10-3 and TRBJ1-3; D remains ambiguous. Germline CDR1 reads ENHRY; CDR2 reads SYGVKD. V gave up 4 bases and J gave up 4 bases, with 14 bases separating them. The CDR3 covers 15 residues.

The CDR3 region has the DNA TGTGCCAGCAGCCGAGCGGGAGGCCTCGGAGATACGCAGTATTTT. It specifies CASSRAGGLGDTQYF. The rearrangement joins TRBV28 to TRBJ2-3; 9 bases fit TRBD2. The CDR3 is made up of 15 amino acids. The germline gives CDR1 MDHEN, CDR2 SYDVKM. V trimming: 6 bases; J trimming: 5 bases; junction bases outside the gene matches: 9.

The CDR3, as DNA: TGTGCCAGCAGCCAAGAGGGGGACAGGAGTGTTGCCTACGAGCAGTACTTC. Translation gives CASSQEGDRSVAYEQYF. The chain couples TRBV4-2 to TRBJ2-7; TRBD1 aligns across 8 bases. The CDR3 contains 17 residues. With 0 bases clipped from V and 2 bases from J, the junction kept 9 bases outside the gene matches. Germline CDR1 is LGHNA and CDR2 is YNFKEQ.

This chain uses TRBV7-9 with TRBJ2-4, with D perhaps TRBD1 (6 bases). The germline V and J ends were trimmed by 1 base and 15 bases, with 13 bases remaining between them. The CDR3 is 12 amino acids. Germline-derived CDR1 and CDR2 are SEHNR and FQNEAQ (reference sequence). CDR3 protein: CASSLEQGPGYF. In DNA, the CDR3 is TGTGCCAGCAGCTTAGAACAGGGTCCAGGGTACTTC. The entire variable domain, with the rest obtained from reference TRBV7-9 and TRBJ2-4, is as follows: DTGVSQNPRHKITKRGQNVTFRCDPISEHNRLYWYRQTLGQGPEFLTYFQNEAQLEKSRLLSDRFSAERPKGSFSTLEIQRTEQGDSAMYLCASSLEQGPGYFGAGTRLSVL.

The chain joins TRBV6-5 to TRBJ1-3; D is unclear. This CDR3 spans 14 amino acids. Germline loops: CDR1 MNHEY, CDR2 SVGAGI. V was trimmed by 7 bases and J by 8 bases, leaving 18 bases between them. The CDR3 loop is CASNKKSESDTIYF. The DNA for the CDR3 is TGTGCCAGCAACAAGAAAAGTGAATCGGACACCATATATTTT.

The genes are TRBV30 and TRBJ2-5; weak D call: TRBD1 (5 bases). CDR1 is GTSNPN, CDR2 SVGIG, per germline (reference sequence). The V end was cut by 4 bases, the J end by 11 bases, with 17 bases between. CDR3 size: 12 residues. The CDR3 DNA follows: TGTGCCTGGAATGTGGGGCCTAGAGAGCAGTACTTC. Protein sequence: CAWNVGPREQYF.

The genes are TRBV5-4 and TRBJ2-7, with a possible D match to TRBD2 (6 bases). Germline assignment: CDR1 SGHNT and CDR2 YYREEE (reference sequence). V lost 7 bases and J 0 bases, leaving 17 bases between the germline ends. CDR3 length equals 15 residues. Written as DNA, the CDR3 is TGTGCCAGCGACCGAGGCGGGACCTTCTCCTACGAGCAGTACTTC. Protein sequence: CASDRGGTFSYEQYF.

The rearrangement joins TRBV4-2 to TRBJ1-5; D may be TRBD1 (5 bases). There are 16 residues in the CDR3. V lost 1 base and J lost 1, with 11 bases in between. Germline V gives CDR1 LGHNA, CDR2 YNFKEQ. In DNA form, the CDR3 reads TGTGCCAGCAGCCAAGGAGGGGATTACAGCAATCAGCCCCAGCATTTT. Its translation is CASSQGGDYSNQPQHF.

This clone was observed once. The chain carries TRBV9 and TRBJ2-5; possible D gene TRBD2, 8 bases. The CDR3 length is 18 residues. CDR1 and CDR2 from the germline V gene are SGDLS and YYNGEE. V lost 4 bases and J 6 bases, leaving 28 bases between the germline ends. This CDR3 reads CASSSRGAGGPEAKTQYF. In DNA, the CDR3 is TGTGCCAGCAGCTCCAGGGGGGCGGGAGGCCCGGAGGCGAAGACCCAGTACTTC.